This is a list of T cell receptor beta chains from one sample in a study of cytomegalovirus exposure and HLA in healthy donors. The method was immunoSEQ multiplex PCR; TCRdb's version includes in-frame clones alone and lacks a portion of them. The table lists fewer than 200,000 clones, roughly 85% of them singletons, with about 0.93% in the top ten. Sequencing input: PBMCs. Receptors originate from a woman between 45 and 65 years old in good health and CMV-seropositive. CDR3s include the opening cysteine and the closing phenylalanine or tryptophan. The D gene is left open where the match is weak. A clone size is listed for some rows: how often the clone was seen (once, few, many), or a class if it is expanded.

J gene: TRBJ2-7
D gene: TRBD1
V gene: TRBV6-6
clone size: .
CDR3 protein: CASSHGTGEQYF
CDR3 DNA: TGTGCCAGCAGCCACGGGACAGGCGAGCAGTACTTC

J gene: TRBJ2-7
D gene: .
V gene: TRBV5-6
clone size: .
CDR3 protein: CASSLGGGDLYEQYF
CDR3 DNA: TGTGCCAGCAGCTTGGGGGGCGGAGACCTCTACGAGCAGTACTTC

J gene: TRBJ1-4
D gene: .
V gene: TRBV9
clone size: .
CDR3 protein: CASSAGATNEKLFF
CDR3 DNA: TGTGCCAGCAGCGCAGGGGCAACTAATGAAAAACTGTTTTTT

J gene: TRBJ2-7
D gene: .
V gene: TRBV6-6
clone size: .
CDR3 protein: CASSSLSGYGEQYF
CDR3 DNA: TGTGCCAGCAGTTCCCTGTCAGGGTATGGCGAGCAGTACTTC

J gene: TRBJ1-5
D gene: TRBD1
V gene: TRBV6-1
clone size: .
CDR3 protein: CASSEGTGGPHSNQPQHF
CDR3 DNA: TGTGCCAGCAGTGAGGGGACAGGGGGACCGCATAGCAATCAGCCCCAGCATTTT

J gene: TRBJ2-3
D gene: TRBD1
V gene: TRBV9
clone size: .
CDR3 protein: CASSIGQGPDTQYF
CDR3 DNA: TGTGCCAGCAGCATCGGACAGGGGCCAGATACGCAGTATTTT

J gene: TRBJ1-1
D gene: .
V gene: TRBV30
clone size: .
CDR3 protein: CAWNRVGGGYTEAFF
CDR3 DNA: TGTGCCTGGAACCGAGTCGGGGGGGGATACACTGAAGCTTTCTTT

J gene: TRBJ1-5
D gene: .
V gene: TRBV7-2
clone size: few
CDR3 protein: CASSLRGNQPQHF
CDR3 DNA: TGTGCCAGCAGCTTACGGGGCAATCAGCCCCAGCATTTT

J gene: TRBJ1-3
D gene: .
V gene: TRBV7-8
clone size: .
CDR3 protein: CAWRDGRHSGNTIYF
CDR3 DNA: TGTGCCTGGCGGGACGGACGACACTCTGGAAACACCATATATTTT

J gene: TRBJ1-1
D gene: .
V gene: TRBV18
clone size: .
CDR3 protein: CASSPTGSSTEAFF
CDR3 DNA: TGTGCCAGCTCCCCGACAGGCAGTTCCACTGAAGCTTTCTTT

J gene: TRBJ1-2
D gene: .
V gene: TRBV11-2
clone size: .
CDR3 protein: CASSLSANYGYTF
CDR3 DNA: TGTGCCAGCAGCTTATCAGCTAACTATGGCTACACCTTC

J gene: TRBJ1-1
D gene: .
V gene: TRBV7-2
clone size: .
CDR3 protein: CASSFATGNTEAFF
CDR3 DNA: TGTGCCAGCAGCTTCGCTACCGGGAACACTGAAGCTTTCTTT

J gene: TRBJ2-1
D gene: TRBD2
V gene: TRBV9
clone size: .
CDR3 protein: CASSVGRETYNEQFF
CDR3 DNA: TGTGCCAGCAGCGTCGGGAGGGAAACCTACAATGAGCAGTTCTTC

J gene: TRBJ1-1
D gene: TRBD1
V gene: TRBV10-3
clone size: few
CDR3 protein: CAISDRGSTEAFF
CDR3 DNA: TGTGCCATCTCCGACAGGGGATCCACTGAAGCTTTCTTT

J gene: TRBJ1-2
D gene: TRBD1
V gene: TRBV7-8
clone size: .
CDR3 protein: CASSFVQGNYGYTF
CDR3 DNA: TGTGCCAGCAGCTTTGTACAGGGGAACTATGGCTACACCTTC

J gene: TRBJ2-3
D gene: .
V gene: TRBV29-1
clone size: .
CDR3 protein: CSVESGPSKSYF
CDR3 DNA: TGCAGCGTTGAAAGCGGGCCCTCGAAGTCGTATTTT

J gene: TRBJ1-2
D gene: .
V gene: TRBV6-1
clone size: .
CDR3 protein: CASSADRAYGYTF
CDR3 DNA: TGTGCCAGCAGTGCCGACAGAGCCTATGGCTACACCTTC

J gene: TRBJ2-5
D gene: TRBD2
V gene: TRBV2
clone size: .
CDR3 protein: CASSEWEGTQYF
CDR3 DNA: TGTGCCAGCAGTGAATGGGAGGGAACCCAGTACTTC

J gene: TRBJ2-3
D gene: TRBD2
V gene: TRBV5-1
clone size: .
CDR3 protein: CASSLWGSGGGDTQYF
CDR3 DNA: TGCGCCAGCAGCTTGTGGGGGAGCGGGGGTGGAGATACGCAGTATTTT

J gene: TRBJ2-1
D gene: .
V gene: TRBV5-1
clone size: .
CDR3 protein: CASSPSNRFSSYNEQFF
CDR3 DNA: TGCGCCAGCAGCCCGAGCAACAGGTTCAGCTCCTACAATGAGCAGTTCTTC

J gene: TRBJ1-1
D gene: .
V gene: TRBV6-5
clone size: few
CDR3 protein: CASSYRETYTEAFF
CDR3 DNA: TGTGCCAGCAGTTACCGGGAGACCTACACTGAAGCTTTCTTT

J gene: TRBJ1-3
D gene: .
V gene: TRBV7-9
clone size: .
CDR3 protein: CASSTTGIGNTIYF
CDR3 DNA: TGTGCCAGCAGCACGACAGGTATCGGAAACACCATATATTTT

J gene: TRBJ1-1
D gene: .
V gene: TRBV27
clone size: .
CDR3 protein: CASTLDRGSTEAFF
CDR3 DNA: TGTGCCAGCACCCTCGACCGGGGGAGCACTGAAGCTTTCTTT

J gene: TRBJ1-3
D gene: .
V gene: TRBV11-2
clone size: .
CDR3 protein: CASSPTGPGNTIYF
CDR3 DNA: TGTGCCAGCAGCCCAACAGGGCCTGGAAACACCATATATTTT

J gene: TRBJ1-4
D gene: TRBD1
V gene: TRBV2
clone size: .
CDR3 protein: CASSWDRDSEKLFF
CDR3 DNA: TGTGCCAGCAGTTGGGACAGGGATAGTGAAAAACTGTTTTTT

J gene: TRBJ2-7
D gene: TRBD1
V gene: TRBV30
clone size: .
CDR3 protein: CAQGAEDF
CDR3 DNA: TGTGCCCAGGGGGCGGAGGACTTC

J gene: TRBJ2-3
D gene: TRBD2
V gene: TRBV6-5
clone size: .
CDR3 protein: CASRAGGSTDTQYF
CDR3 DNA: TGTGCCAGCAGAGCGGGAGGAAGCACAGATACGCAGTATTTT

J gene: TRBJ2-6
D gene: TRBD1
V gene: TRBV9
clone size: once
CDR3 protein: CASSGLQGDNVLTF
CDR3 DNA: TGTGCCAGCAGCGGACTACAGGGGGACAACGTCCTGACTTTC

J gene: TRBJ1-2
D gene: TRBD1
V gene: TRBV27
clone size: few
CDR3 protein: CASSPPGQGNYGYTF
CDR3 DNA: TGTGCCAGCAGTCCTCCGGGACAGGGTAACTATGGCTACACCTTC

J gene: TRBJ2-1
D gene: TRBD1
V gene: TRBV7-3
clone size: .
CDR3 protein: CASSSNRGLSSEGEQFF
CDR3 DNA: TGTGCCAGCAGCTCAAACAGGGGTCTCTCTTCCGAGGGTGAGCAGTTCTTC

J gene: TRBJ2-1
D gene: .
V gene: TRBV11-3
clone size: .
CDR3 protein: CASSRTQGTYNEQFF
CDR3 DNA: TGTGCCAGCAGCCGGACACAGGGTACCTACAATGAGCAGTTCTTC

J gene: TRBJ2-7
D gene: .
V gene: TRBV27
clone size: once
CDR3 protein: CASSSGPRTGTTYEQYF
CDR3 DNA: TGTGCCAGCAGCTCAGGGCCCCGGACAGGGACTACCTACGAGCAGTACTTC

J gene: TRBJ1-1
D gene: .
V gene: TRBV13
clone size: .
CDR3 protein: CASSLGLRVFTEAFF
CDR3 DNA: TGTGCCAGCAGCTTAGGCCTCAGGGTTTTCACTGAAGCTTTCTTT

J gene: TRBJ2-7
D gene: .
V gene: TRBV5-1
clone size: .
CDR3 protein: CASRAQYEQYF
CDR3 DNA: TGCGCCAGCAGGGCCCAGTACGAGCAGTACTTC

J gene: TRBJ2-5
D gene: TRBD1
V gene: TRBV5-6
clone size: .
CDR3 protein: CASSYDRGETQYF
CDR3 DNA: TGTGCCAGCAGCTACGACAGGGGGGAGACCCAGTACTTC

J gene: TRBJ1-5
D gene: .
V gene: TRBV6-5
clone size: .
CDR3 protein: CASSYVGGAQHF
CDR3 DNA: TGTGCCAGCAGTTACGTCGGAGGGGCCCAGCATTTT

J gene: TRBJ2-1
D gene: TRBD1
V gene: TRBV7-9
clone size: once
CDR3 protein: CASSLARTGSNEQFF
CDR3 DNA: TGTGCCAGCAGCTTAGCCCGGACAGGGAGCAATGAGCAGTTCTTC

J gene: TRBJ2-1
D gene: .
V gene: TRBV6-6
clone size: .
CDR3 protein: CASSYIREREQFF
CDR3 DNA: TGTGCCAGCAGTTACATCAGGGAACGCGAGCAGTTCTTC

J gene: TRBJ2-5
D gene: TRBD2
V gene: TRBV7-6
clone size: .
CDR3 protein: CASSWTSGSQETQYF
CDR3 DNA: TGTGCCAGCAGCTGGACTAGCGGGAGCCAAGAGACCCAGTACTTC

J gene: TRBJ2-7
D gene: .
V gene: TRBV2
clone size: .
CDR3 protein: CASSERRQANYEQYF
CDR3 DNA: TGTGCCAGCAGTGAGCGGCGACAGGCAAACTACGAGCAGTACTTC

J gene: TRBJ1-1
D gene: .
V gene: TRBV7-6
clone size: .
CDR3 protein: CASSLVVTGVTEAFF
CDR3 DNA: TGTGCCAGCAGCTTAGTGGTTACGGGGGTCACTGAAGCTTTCTTT

J gene: TRBJ1-5
D gene: .
V gene: TRBV19
clone size: few
CDR3 protein: CASSIEGLSNQPQHF
CDR3 DNA: TGTGCCAGTAGTATAGAGGGGCTCAGCAATCAGCCCCAGCATTTT

J gene: TRBJ1-6
D gene: .
V gene: TRBV5-6
clone size: .
CDR3 protein: CASSFDSVRSPLHF
CDR3 DNA: TGTGCCAGCAGCTTTGACTCGGTACGCTCACCCCTCCACTTT

J gene: TRBJ1-4
D gene: .
V gene: TRBV5-4
clone size: .
CDR3 protein: CASSQDSSLTNEKLFF
CDR3 DNA: TGTGCCAGCAGCCAGGACAGTAGCCTAACTAATGAAAAACTGTTTTTT

J gene: TRBJ1-1
D gene: TRBD1
V gene: TRBV30
clone size: .
CDR3 protein: CAWSRGRVLGTEAFF
CDR3 DNA: TGTGCCTGGAGTAGGGGGCGCGTTTTGGGCACTGAAGCTTTCTTT

J gene: TRBJ1-4
D gene: .
V gene: TRBV7-9
clone size: .
CDR3 protein: CASSRGTNEKLFF
CDR3 DNA: TGTGCCAGCAGCCGGGGGACTAATGAAAAACTGTTTTTT

J gene: TRBJ2-1
D gene: TRBD2
V gene: TRBV19
clone size: .
CDR3 protein: CASRTSGRSYNEQFF
CDR3 DNA: TGTGCCAGCAGGACTAGCGGGAGATCCTACAATGAGCAGTTCTTC

J gene: TRBJ2-4
D gene: TRBD1
V gene: TRBV10-3
clone size: .
CDR3 protein: CAISERTGVAKNIQYF
CDR3 DNA: TGTGCCATCAGTGAGAGGACAGGGGTTGCCAAAAACATTCAGTACTTC

J gene: TRBJ2-1
D gene: .
V gene: TRBV13
clone size: .
CDR3 protein: CASTRYFDSYNEQFF
CDR3 DNA: TGTGCCAGCACTCGCTATTTCGACTCCTACAATGAGCAGTTCTTC

J gene: TRBJ2-5
D gene: TRBD2
V gene: TRBV19
clone size: .
CDR3 protein: CASSKAGSQETQYF
CDR3 DNA: TGTGCCAGTAGTAAAGCGGGGTCCCAAGAGACCCAGTACTTC

J gene: TRBJ2-5
D gene: TRBD2
V gene: TRBV9
clone size: .
CDR3 protein: CASSVTSEETQYF
CDR3 DNA: TGTGCCAGCAGCGTAACTAGCGAGGAGACCCAGTACTTC

J gene: TRBJ2-1
D gene: .
V gene: TRBV20-1
clone size: .
CDR3 protein: CSARGPAELFF
CDR3 DNA: TGCAGTGCTAGAGGGCCAGCGGAGTTGTTCTTC

J gene: TRBJ1-2
D gene: TRBD1
V gene: TRBV19
clone size: .
CDR3 protein: CATNGFNRGGGYTF
CDR3 DNA: TGTGCCACTAACGGCTTTAACAGGGGAGGTGGCTACACCTTC

J gene: TRBJ1-2
D gene: TRBD1
V gene: TRBV4-3
clone size: once
CDR3 protein: CASSQDRDRGSYGYTF
CDR3 DNA: TGCGCCAGCAGCCAAGACAGGGACAGGGGCTCCTATGGCTACACCTTC

J gene: TRBJ2-3
D gene: TRBD2
V gene: TRBV7-2
clone size: .
CDR3 protein: CASSDRDYPKDTQYF
CDR3 DNA: TGTGCCAGCAGCGACCGGGACTACCCAAAGGATACGCAGTATTTT

J gene: TRBJ1-2
D gene: TRBD1
V gene: TRBV6-5
clone size: .
CDR3 protein: CASRHRQGYGYTF
CDR3 DNA: TGTGCCAGCAGACATCGACAGGGCTATGGCTACACCTTC

J gene: TRBJ1-5
D gene: .
V gene: TRBV19
clone size: .
CDR3 protein: CASTKTVNQPQHF
CDR3 DNA: TGTGCCAGTACCAAGACAGTAAATCAGCCCCAGCATTTT